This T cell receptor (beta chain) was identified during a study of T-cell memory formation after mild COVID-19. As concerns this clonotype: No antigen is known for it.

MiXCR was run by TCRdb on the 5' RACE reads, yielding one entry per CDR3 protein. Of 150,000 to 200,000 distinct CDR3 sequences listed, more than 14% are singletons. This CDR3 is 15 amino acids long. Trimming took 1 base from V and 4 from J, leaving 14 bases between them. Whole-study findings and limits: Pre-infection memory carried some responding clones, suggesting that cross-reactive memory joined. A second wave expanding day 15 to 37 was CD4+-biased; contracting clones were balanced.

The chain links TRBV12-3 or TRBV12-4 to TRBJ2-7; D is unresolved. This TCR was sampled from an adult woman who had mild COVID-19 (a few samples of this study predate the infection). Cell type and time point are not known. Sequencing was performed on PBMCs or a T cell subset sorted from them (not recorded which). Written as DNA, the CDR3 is TGTGCCAGCAGTTTAGGACTGCCAACCTTTTACGAGCAGTACTTC. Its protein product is CASSLGLPTFYEQYF.